These 8 T cell receptor beta chains share one sample of origin, sequenced in a study of blood T cells in healthy people across ages. The use of a sample-barcoded 5' primer and a J-beta primer mix characterized a second PCR of about 6 to 12 cycles. TCRdb re-called the 5' RACE reads with MiXCR, one entry per CDR3 protein. The repertoire holds 800,000 or so distinct CDR3 sequences, with about 45% as singletons. The sequenced sample was blood. These receptor sequences come from a man older than 75 in good health.

This clonotype was recorded many times. The chain combines TRBV9 with TRBJ2-7, with TRBD2 matching 10 bases. The germline CDR1 and CDR2 sequences are SGDLS and YYNGEE. The V and J ends lost 4 bases and 3 bases, in that order; junction bases with no gene match: 4. This CDR3 is 14 amino acids long. In DNA, the CDR3 is TGTGCCAGCAGCAAAGCGGGAGGGGTCTACGAGCAGTACTTC. Protein: CASSKAGGVYEQYF.

As concerns this clonotype: At one end the junction does not follow the germline gene, possibly because of a read error. The chain links TRBV7-2 to TRBJ2-3, with 12 bases that match TRBD2. CDR1 and CDR2 from the germline V gene are SGHTA and FQGNSA. The CDR3 runs to 17 residues. The CDR3 here is CASGFPSGGASEDTQYF. The CDR3 DNA is TGTGCCAGCGGCTTCCCTAGCGGGGGGGCCTCTGAGGATACGCAGTATTTT.

V usage is TRBV20-1 and J usage is TRBJ2-3; 9 bases fit TRBD2. The CDR3 runs to 13 residues. Germline loops: CDR1 DFQATT, CDR2 SNEGSKA (reference sequence). The CDR3 DNA reads TGCAGCTTGACTAGCGGAGCCACAGATACGCAGTATTTT. Translating it yields CSLTSGATDTQYF.

The genes are TRBV6-5 and TRBJ1-1; the D is unclear. The CDR3 loop spans 15 amino acids. Trimming removed 5 bases at V and 0 bases at J, with 13 bases between. Germline V gives CDR1 MNHEY, CDR2 SVGAGI. CDR3 sequence: CASSQASPVNTEAFF. Here the CDR3 DNA reads TGTGCCAGCAGTCAAGCATCCCCCGTGAACACTGAAGCTTTCTTT.

The chain recombines TRBV10-3 with TRBJ2-7; perhaps TRBD2 as D (6 bases). V shed 4 bases and J shed 2 bases, with 18 bases lying between them. Germline-derived CDR1 and CDR2 are ENHRY and SYGVKD. The CDR3 spans 16 residues. DNA for the CDR3: TGTGCCATCAGTGCTTTTCGGCGGGAATCCCCCTACGAGCAGTACTTC. Its protein is CAISAFRRESPYEQYF.

V gene TRBV4-1 combines with J gene TRBJ2-7; TRBD2 agrees at 7 bases. Germline CDR1 and CDR2: MGHRA and YSYEKL. This CDR3 region has 15 residues. Trimming cost V 1 base and J 2 bases; bases outside gene matches: 5. CDR3 DNA sequence: TGCGCCAGCAGCCAAGTCGGCGGGGGAGCCTACGAGCAGTACTTC. Translating it yields CASSQVGGGAYEQYF.

At least ten counts were recorded for this clonotype. A much larger clone sits a single nucleotide away, making a read error possible. The genes are TRBV29-1 and TRBJ2-7; D not resolved. The germline gives CDR1 SQVTM, CDR2 ANQGSEA. Between the trimmed V and J ends, which lost 3 bases and 0 bases, there was a span of 9 bases. There are 13 residues in the CDR3. CDR3 bases: TGCAGCGTTGAGGGTCAGGCCTCCTACGAGCAGTACTTC. Its translation is CSVEGQASYEQYF.

This rearrangement joins TRBV14 to TRBJ1-1; D gene unclear. Trimming stripped 3 bases from V and 6 bases from J, with 5 bases between. Germline CDR1 SGHDN, CDR2 FVKESK. The CDR3 runs to 11 residues. The CDR3 spells CASSQGPEAFF. CDR3 bases: TGTGCCAGCAGCCAGGGCCCTGAAGCTTTCTTT.